This T cell receptor (beta chain) derives from a study of blood T cell repertoires in COVID-19. At the level of the study: COVID-19 samples collected from the United States, Italy and Spain covered acute and convalescent phases.

Germline CDR1 and CDR2: SGHRS and YFSETQ. V lost 0 bases, J lost 3 bases, and 9 bases lay in between. The CDR3 consists of 14 residues. TCRdb's copy holds only in-frame clones and misses some; the assay was immunoSEQ multiplex PCR. This sample has about 140,000 clones; around 86% occur once, and the top ten carry approximately 4.3%. The TCR was taken from a man aged 45-65 years who had recovered from COVID-19. The V call is TRBV5-1, the J call TRBJ2-5, with D tentatively TRBD1 (6 bases). Material: PBMCs or T cells enriched from blood (not recorded which). The CDR3 loop reads CASSLVPGEETQYF. Written as DNA, the CDR3 is TGCGCCAGCAGCTTGGTCCCAGGGGAAGAGACCCAGTACTTC.